These T cell receptor beta chains were read from a single sample in a study of identical twins. TCRdb recomputed calls from the 5' RACE reads with MiXCR, one row per CDR3 protein. Of 230,000 or so distinct CDR3 sequences in the sample, about 9% were seen once. The sample was also reused in another study, on yellow fever vaccine responses in identical twins.

The sequenced sample was CD8+ T cells sorted from blood. The source is a young woman in good health. Each CDR3 is given with its conserved first and last residue.

CDR3 length: 17
V gene: TRBV4-2
J gene: TRBJ1-5
CDR3 protein: CASSQDMEVTEGQPQHF

CDR3 length: 17
V gene: TRBV6-5
J gene: TRBJ2-1
CDR3 protein: CASSTSKPGGPYNEQFF

CDR3 length: 13
V gene: TRBV6-1
J gene: TRBJ2-5
CDR3 protein: CASSDRGLETQYF

CDR3 length: 15
V gene: TRBV9
J gene: TRBJ2-7
CDR3 protein: CASSVGSGVDYEQYF

CDR3 length: 13
V gene: TRBV20-1
J gene: TRBJ2-1
CDR3 protein: CSASTSLSNEQFF

CDR3 length: 15
V gene: TRBV7-9
J gene: TRBJ2-3
CDR3 protein: CASRASGGATDTQYF

CDR3 length: 17
V gene: TRBV12-3/TRBV12-4
J gene: TRBJ2-7
CDR3 protein: CASSSGVAGVQLGEQYF

CDR3 length: 18
V gene: TRBV11-1
J gene: TRBJ2-1
CDR3 protein: CASSLGRLAGYSYNEQFF

CDR3 length: 12
V gene: TRBV5-4
J gene: TRBJ1-2
CDR3 protein: CASSPDVYGYTF

CDR3 length: 16
V gene: TRBV7-9
J gene: TRBJ2-7
CDR3 protein: CASSPPHGAGSYEQYF

CDR3 length: 13
V gene: TRBV10-3
J gene: TRBJ2-3
CDR3 protein: CAISDLVADTQYF

CDR3 length: 16
V gene: TRBV7-2
J gene: TRBJ2-7
CDR3 protein: CASSLYTGQASYEQYF

CDR3 length: 14
V gene: TRBV3-1
J gene: TRBJ2-7
CDR3 protein: CASSQDTSSYEQYF

CDR3 length: 15
V gene: TRBV12-3/TRBV12-4
J gene: TRBJ2-7
CDR3 protein: CASHGGSADSYEQYF

CDR3 length: 12
V gene: TRBV4-2
J gene: TRBJ1-1
CDR3 protein: CASSQVDTEAFF

CDR3 length: 15
V gene: TRBV4-1
J gene: TRBJ2-5
CDR3 protein: CASSQDAADQETQYF

CDR3 length: 17
V gene: TRBV27
J gene: TRBJ2-7
CDR3 protein: CASSREIPGHNTYEQYF

CDR3 length: 19
V gene: TRBV7-8
J gene: TRBJ2-6
CDR3 protein: CASSHYLAGESPGANVLTF

CDR3 length: 13
V gene: TRBV25-1
J gene: TRBJ2-7
CDR3 protein: CASRDGSSYEQYF

CDR3 length: 23
V gene: TRBV14
J gene: TRBJ2-1
CDR3 protein: CASSHSLLNRGRQSGGAVFEQFF

CDR3 length: 12
V gene: TRBV29-1
J gene: TRBJ1-2
CDR3 protein: CSVATGYYGYTF

CDR3 length: 16
V gene: TRBV11-2
J gene: TRBJ2-3
CDR3 protein: CASSLGLAGFTDTQYF

CDR3 length: 20
V gene: TRBV28
J gene: TRBJ2-1
CDR3 protein: CASSRIRDRGRRSRDNEQFF

CDR3 length: 13
V gene: TRBV18
J gene: TRBJ2-7
CDR3 protein: CASSWTRAYEQYF

CDR3 length: 15
V gene: TRBV5-1
J gene: TRBJ2-7
CDR3 protein: CASSNGLAGVTEQYF

CDR3 length: 14
V gene: TRBV2
J gene: TRBJ2-1
CDR3 protein: CASSEVGGANEQFF

CDR3 length: 14
V gene: TRBV7-3
J gene: TRBJ2-6
CDR3 protein: CASREGSGANVLTF

CDR3 length: 17
V gene: TRBV2
J gene: TRBJ2-2
CDR3 protein: CASSEITLGGGTGELFF

CDR3 length: 14
V gene: TRBV10-3
J gene: TRBJ2-1
CDR3 protein: CAILNPGTGGEQFF

CDR3 length: 17
V gene: TRBV10-3
J gene: TRBJ2-5
CDR3 protein: CAISGGGLAGPQETQYF

CDR3 length: 16
V gene: TRBV20-1
J gene: TRBJ2-7
CDR3 protein: CSARDQTGGRSYEQYF

CDR3 length: 15
V gene: TRBV29-1
J gene: TRBJ2-2
CDR3 protein: CSAEYREDGDGELFF

CDR3 length: 11
V gene: TRBV24-1
J gene: TRBJ2-3
CDR3 protein: CATMAGDTQYF

CDR3 length: 15
V gene: TRBV6-5
J gene: TRBJ2-2
CDR3 protein: CASSYWGGETGELFF

CDR3 length: 16
V gene: TRBV6-2/TRBV6-3
J gene: TRBJ2-3
CDR3 protein: CASSYSLAGGTDTQYF

CDR3 length: 14
V gene: TRBV12-3/TRBV12-4
J gene: TRBJ1-5
CDR3 protein: CASQGPGLNQPQHF

CDR3 length: 14
V gene: TRBV28
J gene: TRBJ2-1
CDR3 protein: CASSAGGDYNEQFF

CDR3 length: 17
V gene: TRBV7-3
J gene: TRBJ1-1
CDR3 protein: CAFSSHTNQGLGTEAFF

CDR3 length: 14
V gene: TRBV7-2
J gene: TRBJ2-7
CDR3 protein: CASSLFDISYEQYF

CDR3 length: 15
V gene: TRBV7-8
J gene: TRBJ1-4
CDR3 protein: CASSPRWGGNEKLFF

CDR3 length: 16
V gene: TRBV4-3
J gene: TRBJ2-3
CDR3 protein: CASSQEWTSATDTQYF

CDR3 length: 16
V gene: TRBV25-1
J gene: TRBJ2-7
CDR3 protein: CASSDYRASGLYEQYF

CDR3 length: 15
V gene: TRBV7-8
J gene: TRBJ1-2
CDR3 protein: CASSGTAGDDYGYTF

CDR3 length: 13
V gene: TRBV5-1
J gene: TRBJ2-7
CDR3 protein: CASRLLSTYEQYF

CDR3 length: 15
V gene: TRBV5-1
J gene: TRBJ2-1
CDR3 protein: CASSPSGRALDEQFF

CDR3 length: 14
V gene: TRBV7-2
J gene: TRBJ2-7
CDR3 protein: CASSLAAVSYEQYF

CDR3 length: 16
V gene: TRBV28
J gene: TRBJ2-5
CDR3 protein: CASSTTGGRYQETQYF

CDR3 length: 15
V gene: TRBV7-2
J gene: TRBJ2-5
CDR3 protein: CASSRGWVGGETQYF

CDR3 length: 16
V gene: TRBV10-2
J gene: TRBJ2-1
CDR3 protein: CASSDSGKAGLNEQFF

CDR3 length: 15
V gene: TRBV11-2
J gene: TRBJ2-2
CDR3 protein: CASSGRNLNTGELFF